The rows below give T cell receptor beta chains drawn from one sample of a study of graft-versus-host responses after intestinal transplantation. These receptors lack a known antigen. TCRdb's table, derived via immunoSEQ multiplex PCR, lists solely in-frame clones and lacks some. The table shows about 90,000 clones, with around 90% occurring only once. Specimen: unstimulated CD4+ T cells sorted from spleen or lymph node cells, collected before transplant. These receptors all stem from a human donor who was the organ donor for an intestinal transplant. CDR3s include the opening cysteine and the closing phenylalanine or tryptophan. The D gene is left open where the match is weak. Only part of the rows carry a size: once, few, many, or a class if the clone is expanded.

TRBV15	-	TRBJ1-1	-	TGTGCCACCAGCGGGGGGGCTGAAGCTTTCTTT	CATSGGAEAFF
TRBV19	-	TRBJ2-1	TRBD2	TGTGCCAGTAGCCCTCGGGGGGGGACCTACAATGAGCAGTTCTTC	CASSPRGGTYNEQFF
TRBV23-1	-	TRBJ2-6	-	TGCGCCAGCAGTCAAAGGGCCGGGACAAAACGATCTGGGGCCAACGTCCTGACTTTC	CASSQRAGTKRSGANVLTF
TRBV27	-	TRBJ2-4	-	TGTGCCAGCAGTTTCGACAGTCCCAAAGCCAAAAACATTCAGTACTTC	CASSFDSPKAKNIQYF
TRBV7-3	once	TRBJ2-5	TRBD2	TGTGCCAGCAGCCCTCGAGCGGGGGGGGCCCAGTACTTC	CASSPRAGGAQYF
TRBV6-6	-	TRBJ2-1	TRBD2	TGTGCCAGCAGACCACTAGCGGGAGCCAATGAGCAGTTCTTC	CASRPLAGANEQFF
TRBV25-1	-	TRBJ2-7	-	TGTGCCAGCAGTGCACCCAGGGGTTTCTCGGACGAGCAGTACTTC	CASSAPRGFSDEQYF
TRBV7-9	once	TRBJ1-1	-	TGTGCCAGCAGGCCAAATTCTCAGGGATACACTGAAGCTTTCTTT	CASRPNSQGYTEAFF
TRBV28	-	TRBJ1-3	TRBD1	TGTGCCAGCAGGTGGCGTGGGACAGGAGCCGGAAACACCATATATTTT	CASRWRGTGAGNTIYF
TRBV5-8	-	TRBJ2-3	-	TGTGCCAGCAGCCCCATCCGAGCTGATACGCAGTATTTT	CASSPIRADTQYF
TRBV9	-	TRBJ2-1	TRBD2	TGTGCCAGCAGCGTAGCTAGCGGGGGGTCCAGCTCCTACAATGAGCAGTTCTTC	CASSVASGGSSSYNEQFF
TRBV2	-	TRBJ1-6	-	TGTGCCAGCAGTGAATTCAGGGCCTATAATTCACCCCTCCACTTT	CASSEFRAYNSPLHF
TRBV11-3	-	TRBJ2-3	-	TGTGCCAGCAGCCCTCGTCGTCGGGGGTCAGGAGATACGCAGTATTTT	CASSPRRRGSGDTQYF
TRBV2	-	TRBJ2-7	TRBD2	TGTGCCAGCAGCCGGACTAGCGGGATGGCCGAGCAGTACTTC	CASSRTSGMAEQYF
TRBV28	-	TRBJ1-1	-	TGTGCCAGCACTTCCCAGTTGAACACTGAAGCTTTCTTT	CASTSQLNTEAFF
TRBV5-1	-	TRBJ1-3	TRBD1	TGCGCCAGCAGCTTGGGGGGGGACAGCCGAAACACCATATATTTT	CASSLGGDSRNTIYF
TRBV4-3	-	TRBJ2-3	TRBD2	TGCGCCAGCAGCCAAACGGCTAGCGGGAGGGAAGATACGCAGTATTTT	CASSQTASGREDTQYF
TRBV27	-	TRBJ2-7	-	TGTGCCAGCAGTCCGATTGGGCGAGAGTGGGACGAGCAGTACTTC	CASSPIGREWDEQYF
TRBV9	-	TRBJ2-2	-	TGTGCCAGCAGCGGCGTAGCGAACACCGGGGAGCTGTTTTTT	CASSGVANTGELFF
TRBV11-2	-	TRBJ1-2	TRBD1	TGTGCCAGCAGCTTCCTCGGACAGGGCAACTATGGCTACACCTTC	CASSFLGQGNYGYTF
TRBV6-1	few	TRBJ2-4	TRBD2	TGTGCCAGCAGTGAAGGGCGGGTAGCGGGAGGGCCGAGGGCCAAAAACATTCAGTACTTC	CASSEGRVAGGPRAKNIQYF
TRBV2	-	TRBJ2-3	TRBD2	TGTGCCAGCAGTGATCTAGCGGGGGCCAGCACAGATACGCAGTATTTT	CASSDLAGASTDTQYF
TRBV7-3	-	TRBJ2-1	TRBD2	TGTGCCAGCAGCCCCCGGGAGGTCCCCTACAATGAGCAGTTCTTC	CASSPREVPYNEQFF
TRBV28	-	TRBJ1-4	TRBD1	TGTGCCAGCACCCGACAGAGGACAGGGCCTAATGAAAAACTGTTTTTT	CASTRQRTGPNEKLFF
TRBV6-5	-	TRBJ1-2	-	TGTGCCAGCAGAGAGACTCAGGGGCTAGGCTATGGCTACACCTTC	CASRETQGLGYGYTF
TRBV5-6	-	TRBJ2-7	-	TGTGCCAGCAGCGGACAGCTTGCCAACGAGCAGTACTTC	CASSGQLANEQYF
TRBV4-1	-	TRBJ1-5	TRBD1	TGCGCCAGCAGCCCCGGAAGGGGGCTGAGCAATCAGCCCCAGCATTTT	CASSPGRGLSNQPQHF
TRBV6-5	-	TRBJ1-6	TRBD1	TGTGCCAGCAGTCAACAGGGGGTCGCTAATTCACCCCTCCACTTT	CASSQQGVANSPLHF
TRBV5-6	-	TRBJ2-3	TRBD2	TGTGCCAGCAGCTCGGGAGGACTAGCGGACACAGATACGCAGTATTTT	CASSSGGLADTDTQYF
TRBV28	-	TRBJ1-2	-	TGTGCCAGCAGTTTCGTGGGGGCGGGTGGCTACACCTTC	CASSFVGAGGYTF
TRBV6-1	-	TRBJ2-3	-	TGTGCCAGCAGTGAGGTCACAGTACATTTT	CASSEVTVHF
TRBV28	-	TRBJ2-1	TRBD2	TGTGCCAGCAAACTAGCGGGAGTGTACAATGAGCAGTTCTTC	CASKLAGVYNEQFF
TRBV30	-	TRBJ2-7	TRBD2	TGTGCCTGGAGCCTCGGGGGGGGATCCTACGAGCAGTACTTC	CAWSLGGGSYEQYF
TRBV2	-	TRBJ2-3	-	TGTGCCAGCAGGGGCGGGGTACGCACAGATACGCAGTATTTT	CASRGGVRTDTQYF
TRBV5-1	-	TRBJ2-3	-	TGCGCCAGCAGCCCCGCGGGTGAGGGAGTGACAGATACGCAGTATTTT	CASSPAGEGVTDTQYF
TRBV7-8	-	TRBJ2-1	TRBD2	TGTGCCAGCAGCTTAGTTCTCCTAGCGGGAATGGGGAATGAGCAGTTCTTC	CASSLVLLAGMGNEQFF
TRBV15	-	TRBJ2-5	-	TGTGCCACCAGCAGAGCAGGGTTGGAAGGCCAAGAGACCCAGTACTTC	CATSRAGLEGQETQYF
TRBV28	-	TRBJ1-2	TRBD1	TGTGCCAGCAGTGTGGGGACAGGGAACTATGGCTACACCTTC	CASSVGTGNYGYTF
TRBV4-1	-	TRBJ1-1	-	TGCGCCAGCAGCCAAGATAGGGGCAGGGCAAACACTGAAGCTTTCTTT	CASSQDRGRANTEAFF
TRBV5-1	-	TRBJ1-4	-	TGCGCCAGCAGCGGTGGGAGGACTAATGAAAAACTGTTTTTT	CASSGGRTNEKLFF
TRBV6-1	few	TRBJ1-2	-	TGTGCCAGCGACCGACAGTACTATGGCTACACCTTC	CASDRQYYGYTF
TRBV5-6	-	TRBJ2-1	TRBD2	TGTGCCAGCAGCTTTAGCGGGGGGCTTCTCGATGAGCAGTTCTTC	CASSFSGGLLDEQFF
TRBV30	-	TRBJ1-2	-	TGTGCCTGGAGTGTATTGGCCCAGGGCTACACCTTC	CAWSVLAQGYTF
TRBV7-9	-	TRBJ2-7	TRBD2	TGTGCCAGCAGCTTCGGGCTAGCGGGAGGGCCTAGGGGCGAGCAGTACTTC	CASSFGLAGGPRGEQYF
TRBV19	-	TRBJ1-2	-	TGTGCCAGTAGTCCTGGTTGGGCTAACGACTATGGCTACACCTTC	CASSPGWANDYGYTF
TRBV11-1	-	TRBJ1-1	TRBD1	TGTGCCAGCAGCGCAAGGTTGACAGGGCAGAACACTGAAGCTTTCTTT	CASSARLTGQNTEAFF
TRBV18	-	TRBJ1-2	TRBD1	TGTGCCAGCTCACCTTTGACAGGGCGCTATGGCTACACCTTC	CASSPLTGRYGYTF
TRBV5-6	-	TRBJ1-1	-	TGTGCCAGCAGCTTGGGGGGGCGAGGGTCTTCTGAAGCTTTCTTT	CASSLGGRGSSEAFF
TRBV9	-	TRBJ2-1	TRBD2	TGTGCCAGCGGGGGGACTAGCGGGCACCTGGAGCAGTTCTTC	CASGGTSGHLEQFF
TRBV19	once	TRBJ1-1	TRBD1	TGTGCCAGTAGTGAACAGGGGTATACTGAAGCTTTCTTT	CASSEQGYTEAFF
TRBV11-2	-	TRBJ2-1	TRBD2	TGTGCCAGCAGCTCAAGGACTAGCGGGAGAGGCCCCTACAATGAGCAGTTCTTC	CASSSRTSGRGPYNEQFF
TRBV7-2	-	TRBJ1-4	-	TGTGCCAGCAGCGTGATGGGGGCCGGTGAAAAACTGTTTTTT	CASSVMGAGEKLFF
TRBV4-2	-	TRBJ2-7	TRBD2	TGTGCCAGCAGCCAACATATGCAGACTAGCGGGTCCCAGTACTTC	CASSQHMQTSGSQYF
TRBV4-3	once	TRBJ2-1	TRBD2	TGCGCCAGCAGCCAAGAATGGGGGGAGGGGTTGGGTGAGCAGTTCTTC	CASSQEWGEGLGEQFF
TRBV4-2	-	TRBJ2-1	TRBD2	TGTGCCAGCAGCCAATTCGTTTTTCGGACTAGCAATGAGCAGTTCTTC	CASSQFVFRTSNEQFF
TRBV7-7	-	TRBJ2-5	-	TGTGCTAGCAGCTCCGTCGACAGGCCAGAGACCCAGTACTTC	CASSSVDRPETQYF
TRBV18	-	TRBJ2-6	-	TGTGCCAGCTCACGACCCTGGGGCTCACTCTCTGGGGCCAACGTCCTGACTTTC	CASSRPWGSLSGANVLTF
TRBV5-1	-	TRBJ2-1	TRBD2	TGCGCCAGCAGCTTCCGGGGGGGCGATGAGCAGTTCTTC	CASSFRGGDEQFF
TRBV2	-	TRBJ2-7	TRBD2	TGTGCCACCAAGAGGACTAGCGGGGGGCCTTACTCCTACGAGCAGTACTTC	CATKRTSGGPYSYEQYF